One sample yielded the 30 T cell receptor beta chains listed below, sequenced in a study of blood T cell repertoires in COVID-19. The data were produced by immunoSEQ multiplex PCR, yet TCRdb's version contains in-frame clones alone and is incomplete. The table has about 480,000 clones, around 87% seen once. The sequenced sample consisted of PBMCs or T cells enriched from blood (not recorded which). All receptors come from a woman aged 40 to 50 who had recovered from COVID-19.

The J gene is TRBJ1-2, the V gene TRBV6-2 or TRBV6-3; a possible D gene is TRBD1 (5 bases). The V gene's germline CDR1 is MNHEY and CDR2 SVGEGT. Trimming cost V 2 bases and J 5 bases, with 15 bases left between them. The CDR3 is 15 residues long. CDR3 coding DNA: TGTGCCAGCAGTTACACACAGGCGATCCGTTATGGCTACACCTTC. Its translation is CASSYTQAIRYGYTF.

The chain uses TRBV7-2 and TRBJ2-5; D is possibly TRBD2 (5 bases). The V end was cut by 0 bases, the J end by 0 bases, with 8 bases between. CDR1 and CDR2 from the germline V gene are SGHTA and FQGNSA. This CDR3 region has 15 residues. The DNA of the CDR3 is TGTGCCAGCAGCTTAGCGCCGGGGTACCAAGAGACCCAGTACTTC. It codes for CASSLAPGYQETQYF.

A few counts support this clone. The V call is TRBV28, the J call TRBJ2-7; 7 bases are a match to TRBD2. Trimming removed 5 bases from V and 4 bases from J; junction bases left unmatched: 8. Germline V gives CDR1 MDHEN, CDR2 SYDVKM. The CDR3 contains 14 residues. CDR3 nucleotide sequence: TGTGCCAGCAGTAGTGGCGGGAGACCTTACGAGCAGTACTTC. Translating it yields CASSSGGRPYEQYF.

The V call is TRBV3-1 (or the pseudogene TRBV3-2), the J call TRBJ2-1; weak D call: TRBD2 (5 bases). V lost 3 bases, J lost 5 bases, and 14 bases lay in between. CDR1 is LGHDT, CDR2 YNNKEL, per germline (reference sequence). The CDR3 runs to 15 residues. CDR3: CASSHFGNGNNEQFF. The DNA for the CDR3 is TGTGCCAGCAGCCATTTCGGGAATGGGAACAATGAGCAGTTCTTC.

The chain couples TRBV28 to TRBJ2-5; 7 bases align to TRBD1. J was trimmed by 7 bases and V by 3 bases; bases with no gene match: 14. Looked up from germline, CDR1 is MDHEN and CDR2 is SYDVKM. The CDR3 has 16 residues. CDR3 DNA sequence: TGTGCCAGCAGTTTCCCACCGGGGACAGCCGAAGGGACCCAGTACTTC. Its translation is CASSFPPGTAEGTQYF.

This clone was detected once. V and J are TRBV5-5 and TRBJ2-3; TRBD2 might be the D (5 bases). Germline assignment: CDR1 SGHKS and CDR2 YYEKEE (reference sequence). This CDR3 is 14 amino acids long. V was clipped by 0 bases and J by 9 bases, with 14 bases between them. The CDR3 DNA follows: TGTGCCAGCAGCTTGGTGGCTGAGGGTAAAACGCAGTATTTT. Its translation is CASSLVAEGKTQYF.

The rearrangement uses TRBV11-2 and TRBJ2-7; 8 positions match TRBD1. This CDR3 comprises 13 residues. Germline V gives CDR1 SGHAT, CDR2 FQNNGV. The J segment lost 4 bases and the V segment lost 6 bases, leaving 5 bases of the junction unmatched. CDR3 bases: TGTGCCAGCAGGGAACAGGGGGTATACGAGCAGTACTTC. As protein: CASREQGVYEQYF.

V usage is TRBV11-2 and J usage is TRBJ2-3, with D possibly matching TRBD2 (7 bases). Germline V gene data show CDR1 as SGHAT and CDR2 as FQNNGV. The CDR3 covers 17 residues. V lost 2 bases and J lost 4, with 19 bases in between. The CDR3 nucleotides are TGTGCCAGCAGCTTATGGGGGGGCGGGAGCAGTGCAGATACGCAGTATTTT. The encoded protein is CASSLWGGGSSADTQYF.

The chain joins TRBV18 to TRBJ2-7; 11 bases fit TRBD2. In germline, CDR1 is KGHSH, CDR2 LQKENI. Unmatched junction bases numbered 12, after V lost 2 bases and J lost 6 bases. CDR3 length: 17 residues. CDR3 loop: CASSPKDVLAGVGEQYF. The CDR3 DNA follows: TGTGCCAGCTCACCAAAGGACGTACTAGCGGGAGTCGGCGAGCAGTACTTC.

J is TRBJ1-1 and V is TRBV30; the D gene is possibly TRBD1 (5 bases). V was trimmed by 0 bases and J by 1 base, leaving 18 bases between them. This CDR3 has 17 amino acids. From germline, CDR1 is GTSNPN and CDR2 SVGIG (reference sequence). The CDR3 DNA is TGTGCCTGGAGTGTCTCCAGGGTATGGAGTTCGAACACTGAAGCTTTCTTT. Translation gives CAWSVSRVWSSNTEAFF.

The chain combines TRBV20-1 with TRBJ2-7, with a possible D match to TRBD2 (5 bases). This CDR3 is built from 12 residues. The germline CDR1 and CDR2 sequences are DFQATT and SNEGSKA (reference sequence). Trimming removed 3 bases at V and 2 bases at J, with 8 bases between. CDR3 sequence: CSASSGTYEQYF. DNA of the CDR3: TGCAGTGCTAGTTCCGGGACCTACGAGCAGTACTTC.

The chain is built from TRBV27 and TRBJ2-7; unclear D gene. Per germline, CDR1 MNHEY and CDR2 SMNVEV (reference sequence). The CDR3 contains 13 residues. Trimming cost V 3 bases and J 3 bases, with 9 bases left between them. Written as DNA, the CDR3 is TGTGCCAGCAGTTTTACACCTTACTACGAGCAGTACTTC. Translation: CASSFTPYYEQYF.

CDR3 bases: TGTGCCAGCAGCTTTAGACTCCCCGGCTATGGCACCTACGAGCAGTACTTC. As protein: CASSFRLPGYGTYEQYF. The chain is built from TRBV5-6 and TRBJ2-7; D unclear. Germline V gives CDR1 SGHDT, CDR2 YYEEEE. Trimming shortened V by 2 bases and J by 2 bases, and 20 bases separated the two germline ends. This CDR3 has 17 amino acids.

This rearrangement joins TRBV12-3 or TRBV12-4 to TRBJ1-5; TRBD1 matches 7 bases. V was pared by 6 bases and J by 5 bases, with 4 bases of the junction left unmatched. CDR3 size: 13 residues. The CDR3 is CASSYTGDQPQHF. CDR3 coding DNA: TGTGCCAGCAGCTATACAGGGGATCAGCCCCAGCATTTT.

The chain employs TRBV11-2 and TRBJ1-1, with D maybe TRBD1 (5 bases). Trimming shortened V by 0 bases and J by 3 bases, and 11 bases separated the two germline ends. CDR1 and CDR2 (germline): SGHAT, FQNNGV. The CDR3 has 15 amino acids. The CDR3, as DNA: TGTGCCAGCAGCTTAGAGTTATGGGGGGACACTGAAGCTTTCTTT. Protein product: CASSLELWGDTEAFF.

In its sample, this clone was seen once. V is TRBV5-1 and J is TRBJ2-2; D is undetermined. Germline V CDR1 and CDR2: SGHRS, YFSETQ. The CDR3 loop spans 14 amino acids. Trimming took off 7 bases at V and 6 bases at J, with 16 bases between the two ends. The CDR3 DNA sequence: TGCGCCAGCGTCCGCAGTTATGGTCCCGGGGAGCTGTTTTTT. It codes for CASVRSYGPGELFF.

V is TRBV9 and J is TRBJ2-6, with 9 bases matching TRBD1. After removal of 2 bases from V and 0 bases from J, the junction contained 6 bases not matched to a gene. This CDR3 comprises 18 residues. Germline V gives CDR1 SGDLS, CDR2 YYNGEE. The CDR3 spells CASSVGQGLLSGANVLTF. As DNA, the CDR3 is TGTGCCAGCAGCGTTGGACAGGGGCTCCTCTCTGGGGCCAACGTCCTGACTTTC. The complete variable domain, with remaining parts taken from reference TRBV9 and TRBJ2-6, reads DSGVTQTPKHLITATGQRVTLRCSPRSGDLSVYWYQQSLDQGLQFLIQYYNGEERAKGNILERFSAQQFPDLHSELNLSSLELGDSALYFCASSVGQGLLSGANVLTFGAGSRLTVL.

V usage is TRBV7-8 and J usage is TRBJ2-2; 10 bases align to TRBD2. The CDR3 covers 16 residues. Germline V gene lookup returns CDR1 SGHVS and CDR2 FQNEAQ. V lost 7 bases and J lost 3; bases outside the gene matches: 8. CDR3: CASTPAGGRDTGELFF. The DNA of the CDR3 is TGTGCCAGCACCCCAGCGGGAGGGCGAGACACCGGGGAGCTGTTTTTT.

The chain has TRBV6-5 and TRBJ1-3, with D perhaps TRBD1 (6 bases). Trimming removed 6 bases from V and 0 bases from J, with 12 bases in between. Germline lookup yields CDR1 MNHEY and CDR2 SVGAGI. The CDR3 spans 15 residues. The CDR3 DNA sequence: TGTGCCAGCAGGGAGACAGGCCGCTCTGGAAACACCATATATTTT. Protein: CASRETGRSGNTIYF.

This chain uses TRBV7-7 with TRBJ1-2; possible D gene TRBD1, 5 bases. The CDR3 is 21 amino acids. Germline assignment: CDR1 SSHAT and CDR2 FNYEAQ (reference sequence). Trimming cost V 11 bases and J 4 bases, with 41 bases left between them. Here the CDR3 DNA reads TGTGCCGGACAAAAATGGGGCCCGCGACAGATATCGAAGCCGGAATTCTATGGCTACACCTTC. It specifies CAGQKWGPRQISKPEFYGYTF.

CDR3 sequence reads: CASSYQRYQETQYF. The CDR3 DNA reads TGTGCCAGCAGCTATCAGAGGTACCAAGAGACCCAGTACTTC. This chain uses TRBV6-2 or TRBV6-3 with TRBJ2-5, with D unclear. Germline lookup yields CDR1 MNHEY and CDR2 SVGEGT. CDR3 size: 14 residues. Between the trimmed V and J ends, which lost 6 bases and 0 bases, there was a span of 11 bases.

The chain combines TRBV4-2 with TRBJ1-6; 11 bases are a match to TRBD1. After removal of 3 bases from V and 7 bases from J, the junction contained 2 bases not matched to a gene. The CDR3 extends over 15 amino acids. The germline V gene encodes CDR1 LGHNA and CDR2 YNFKEQ. In nucleotides, the CDR3 is TGTGCCAGCAGCCAGGGACAGGGGGTAAATTCACCCCTCCACTTT. Amino acids: CASSQGQGVNSPLHF.

This sequence joins TRBV11-3 and TRBJ1-5; a weak D match, TRBD1 (6 bases). This CDR3 is 13 amino acids long. The V end was cut by 1 base, the J end by 7 bases, with 8 bases between. From germline, CDR1 is SGHNT and CDR2 YENEEA. CDR3 in amino acids: CASSLGGQQPQHF. The CDR3 nucleotides are TGTGCCAGCAGCTTAGGGGGGCAACAGCCCCAGCATTTT.

The chain joins TRBV27 to TRBJ1-5, with unresolved D. V dropped 5 bases and J dropped 1 base, with 15 bases sitting between them. Germline CDR1 reads MNHEY; CDR2 reads SMNVEV (reference sequence). The CDR3 runs 16 residues. CDR3 DNA sequence: TGTGCCAGCAGTCCCAGCGATGGTATCAGCAATCAGCCCCAGCATTTT. Its protein is CASSPSDGISNQPQHF.

The CDR3 DNA reads as TGTGCCAGCAGCTTAGAAGGGACTTACGAGCAGTACTTC. As protein: CASSLEGTYEQYF. The chain couples TRBV11-2 to TRBJ2-7; possibly TRBD2 for D (6 bases). Per the germline V gene, CDR1 is SGHAT and CDR2 is FQNNGV. Trimming removed 0 bases at V and 4 bases at J, with 7 bases between. The CDR3 is made up of 13 amino acids.

The chain combines TRBV29-1 with TRBJ1-1, with a weak D call TRBD1 (5 bases). Germline values: CDR1 SQVTM, CDR2 ANQGSEA. V was pared by 4 bases and J by 6 bases, with 15 bases between. This CDR3 contains 13 residues. The CDR3 coding sequence is TGCAGCGTTGTGAGGCAGGGTCTCGCTGAAGCTTTCTTT. This sequence encodes CSVVRQGLAEAFF.

The V gene is TRBV5-4, the J gene TRBJ2-1, with 9 bases fitting TRBD2. The CDR3 consists of 17 residues. Germline CDR1 SGHNT, CDR2 YYREEE (reference sequence). V shed 3 bases, J shed 10 bases, and the junction held 17 bases outside the gene matches. CDR3 DNA: TGTGCCAGCAGCTCCTGGGGTGGCGGGAGGGCCGATCGGGAGCAGTTCTTC. It yields the protein CASSSWGGGRADREQFF.

The gene calls are TRBV5-1 and TRBJ2-2; TRBD1 aligns across 8 bases. CDR3 length: 15 residues. In germline, CDR1 is SGHRS, CDR2 YFSETQ. The trim removed 6 bases at V and 7 bases at J, leaving 11 bases unmatched. The DNA for the CDR3 is TGCGCCAGCAACCAGGGGGCGCAGGGGATCGGGGAGCTGTTTTTT. Protein sequence: CASNQGAQGIGELFF.

V usage is TRBV10-3 and J usage is TRBJ1-1, with 7 bases lining up with TRBD1. Per germline, CDR1 ENHRY and CDR2 SYGVKD. The V and J ends lost 5 bases and 1 base, in that order; junction bases with no gene match: 10. The CDR3 has 16 amino acids. The CDR3 DNA reads as TGTGCCATCAGTCCGACAAAGGACAGGCGGAACACTGAAGCTTTCTTT. Translating it yields CAISPTKDRRNTEAFF.

The chain is built from TRBV7-9 and TRBJ1-2; 9 nucleotides line up with TRBD1. The V gene end was trimmed by 4 bases and the J gene end by 2 bases; junction bases not matched to a gene: 2. This CDR3 spans 14 amino acids. CDR1 SEHNR and CDR2 FQNEAQ come from the germline V gene (reference sequence). CDR3 loop: CASSSGTGNYGYTF. CDR3 in DNA: TGTGCCAGCAGCTCCGGGACAGGGAACTATGGCTACACCTTC.